A single T cell receptor beta chain is shown here with its context. Profiled with immunoSEQ multiplex PCR; TCRdb holds only in-frame clones, not every one. Of almost 90,000 clones in the sample, less than 90% were seen once. The sample comes from a study of PD-L1 blockade in urothelial cancer. The V segment lost 7 bases and the J segment 3 bases; nucleotides outside the gene matches: 10. CDR1 and CDR2 (germline): MNHNY, SVGAGI (reference sequence). CDR3 length: 15 residues. Stated time point: pretreatment peripheral blood. This chain uses TRBV6-6 with TRBJ2-5; 8 bases match TRBD1. The sequencing used PBMCs, collected around atezolizumab (anti-PD-L1) treatment. This sequence was found in a man aged 55 to 70 with urothelial cancer. CDR3 DNA sequence: TGTGCCAGCAACGGGCTGGACAGGGCGAAAGAGACCCAGTACTTC. Translating it yields CASNGLDRAKETQYF.